A selection of T cell receptor beta chains follows, all from one sample in a study of blood T cells in healthy people across ages. TCRdb re-called the 5' RACE reads with MiXCR, one entry per CDR3 protein. Of some 1,500,000 distinct CDR3 sequences listed, under 55% are singletons. The sample consisted of blood. Receptors were obtained from a woman aged 18-29 years in good health. CDR3s include the opening cysteine and the closing phenylalanine or tryptophan. Fields, in order: V gene, CDR3 length, J gene, D gene, clone size, CDR3 DNA, CDR3 protein. A D gene is named only where the DNA matches it firmly. Rows may omit the clone size; those that give it use once, few, many or a size class.

V gene: TRBV5-1
CDR3 length: 16
J gene: TRBJ2-3
D gene: TRBD2
clone size: -
CDR3 DNA: TGCGCCAGCAGCCGCTCTGAGCTAGCGGCAACAGATACGCAGTATTTT
CDR3 protein: CASSRSELAATDTQYF

V gene: TRBV12-3/TRBV12-4
CDR3 length: 15
J gene: TRBJ2-5
D gene: TRBD2
clone size: few
CDR3 DNA: TGTGCCAGCAGCCAGGGGACTAGCGGGGGTTTGACCCAGTACTTC
CDR3 protein: CASSQGTSGGLTQYF

V gene: TRBV18
CDR3 length: 15
J gene: TRBJ1-2
D gene: -
clone size: -
CDR3 DNA: TGTGCCAGCTCATCACAGGCGGAACAGGTCTATGGCTACACCTTC
CDR3 protein: CASSSQAEQVYGYTF

V gene: TRBV20-1
CDR3 length: 12
J gene: TRBJ2-7
D gene: -
clone size: -
CDR3 DNA: TGCAGTGCTCTCATGGACTTTAGCGAGCAGTACTTC
CDR3 protein: CSALMDFSEQYF

V gene: TRBV18
CDR3 length: 14
J gene: TRBJ1-4
D gene: TRBD1
clone size: -
CDR3 DNA: TGTGCCAGCTCACTCGGGACAGGGCGTGAAAAACTGTTTTTT
CDR3 protein: CASSLGTGREKLFF

V gene: TRBV29-1
CDR3 length: 15
J gene: TRBJ1-5
D gene: TRBD1
clone size: -
CDR3 DNA: TGCAGCGTCCGCACCGGGACAGACAAGGTTCAGCCCCAGCATTTT
CDR3 protein: CSVRTGTDKVQPQHF

V gene: TRBV6-2/TRBV6-3
CDR3 length: 13
J gene: TRBJ2-7
D gene: -
clone size: -
CDR3 DNA: TGTGCCAGCAGTTCCCCGATACTCTACGAGCAGTACTTC
CDR3 protein: CASSSPILYEQYF

V gene: TRBV20-1
CDR3 length: 16
J gene: TRBJ2-3
D gene: -
clone size: once
CDR3 DNA: TGCAGTGCTAGAGATCGTGGTGGGAGATTTACAGATACGCAGTATTTT
CDR3 protein: CSARDRGGRFTDTQYF

V gene: TRBV9
CDR3 length: 18
J gene: TRBJ2-1
D gene: -
clone size: -
CDR3 DNA: TGTGCCAGCGGTCTAGGGACCGATAACCCCAAGTCCTACAATGAGCAGTTCTTC
CDR3 protein: CASGLGTDNPKSYNEQFF

V gene: TRBV28
CDR3 length: 14
J gene: TRBJ1-1
D gene: -
clone size: -
CDR3 DNA: TGTGCCAGCAGTTTACAGGAACGAGGTACTGAAGCTTTCTTT
CDR3 protein: CASSLQERGTEAFF

V gene: TRBV4-2
CDR3 length: 15
J gene: TRBJ2-6
D gene: -
clone size: -
CDR3 DNA: TGTGCCAGCAGTCCAGGGGAACCTGGGGCCAACGTCCTGACTTTC
CDR3 protein: CASSPGEPGANVLTF

V gene: TRBV18
CDR3 length: 14
J gene: TRBJ1-6
D gene: -
clone size: few
CDR3 DNA: TGTGCCAGCTCACCAAACAGGGATAATTCACCCCTCCACTTT
CDR3 protein: CASSPNRDNSPLHF

V gene: TRBV2
CDR3 length: 12
J gene: TRBJ2-7
D gene: -
clone size: few
CDR3 DNA: TGTGCCAGCCGCGGGGATCTCTACGAGCAGTACTTC
CDR3 protein: CASRGDLYEQYF

V gene: TRBV10-3
CDR3 length: 16
J gene: TRBJ1-5
D gene: TRBD1
clone size: few
CDR3 DNA: TGTGCCATCAGTGAGTCGATCGGACAGGGACTGCGGCCCCAGCATTTT
CDR3 protein: CAISESIGQGLRPQHF

V gene: TRBV10-3
CDR3 length: 15
J gene: TRBJ2-5
D gene: TRBD1
clone size: -
CDR3 DNA: TGTGCCATCAGTGACCCGACAGGGGGCAAAGAGACCCAGTACTTC
CDR3 protein: CAISDPTGGKETQYF

V gene: TRBV20-1
CDR3 length: 14
J gene: TRBJ2-7
D gene: -
clone size: -
CDR3 DNA: TGCAGTGCTTGGGGACTTTTAACAAACTACGAGCAGTACTTC
CDR3 protein: CSAWGLLTNYEQYF

V gene: TRBV29-1
CDR3 length: 16
J gene: TRBJ2-1
D gene: TRBD2
clone size: -
CDR3 DNA: TGCAGCGTTGATGGCGTAGCGGGAGGCCTCTACAATGAGCAGTTCTTC
CDR3 protein: CSVDGVAGGLYNEQFF

V gene: TRBV21-1
CDR3 length: 14
J gene: TRBJ1-2
D gene: -
clone size: -
CDR3 DNA: TGTGCCAGCAGCAAAGACGGGGTCCTCTATGGCTACACCTTC
CDR3 protein: CASSKDGVLYGYTF

V gene: TRBV25-1
CDR3 length: 16
J gene: TRBJ2-7
D gene: -
clone size: -
CDR3 DNA: TGTGCCAGCAGTGAATATGAAGGGGCAAAGGGTTACGAGCAGTACTTC
CDR3 protein: CASSEYEGAKGYEQYF

V gene: TRBV9
CDR3 length: 12
J gene: TRBJ2-5
D gene: -
clone size: few
CDR3 DNA: TGTGCCAGCAGTGGGGGGCATGAGACCCAGTACTTC
CDR3 protein: CASSGGHETQYF

V gene: TRBV27
CDR3 length: 15
J gene: TRBJ2-7
D gene: TRBD1
clone size: -
CDR3 DNA: TGTGCCAGCAGTTTACTGACAGGGGATCCCTACGAGCAGTACTTC
CDR3 protein: CASSLLTGDPYEQYF

V gene: TRBV20-1
CDR3 length: 15
J gene: TRBJ2-7
D gene: -
clone size: -
CDR3 DNA: TGCAGTGCTACGGCAGGTACCCTCCTGTACAATGAGCAGTACTTC
CDR3 protein: CSATAGTLLYNEQYF

V gene: TRBV5-5
CDR3 length: 15
J gene: TRBJ1-6
D gene: -
clone size: -
CDR3 DNA: TGTGCCAGCAGCTTGCTCGCAGGATGGAGCTCACCCCTCCACTTT
CDR3 protein: CASSLLAGWSSPLHF

V gene: TRBV25-1
CDR3 length: 13
J gene: TRBJ1-4
D gene: -
clone size: -
CDR3 DNA: TGTGCCAGCAGTGACCCGGGGTCTGAAAAACTGTTTTTT
CDR3 protein: CASSDPGSEKLFF